What follows describes a single TCR beta chain. TCRdb reprocessed the 5' RACE reads with MiXCR, giving one entry per CDR3 protein. The data contain around 220,000 distinct CDR3 sequences, 11% to 15% of them singletons. This sample was taken from a study of identical twins. CDR3 length equals 16 residues. The V gene end was trimmed by 3 bases and the J gene end by 6 bases; junction bases not matched to a gene: 10. The germline V gene encodes CDR1 ENHRY and CDR2 SYGVKD. The rearrangement joins TRBV10-3 to TRBJ2-3; TRBD2 matches at 9 bases. Specimen: memory (CD45RO+) T cells sorted from blood. This TCR was sampled from a woman aged 18-30 years in good health. CDR3 nucleotide sequence: TGTGCCATCAGTGACTTCCCTAGCGGGGTAGTGGATACGCAGTATTTT. Translation gives CAISDFPSGVVDTQYF.